This T cell receptor beta chain was sequenced for a study of blood T cell repertoires in COVID-19. Study as a whole: There were acute and convalescent COVID-19 samples, and they came from the United States, Italy and Spain.

Authors' methods: Nucleated cell number was recorded as an estimate derived from reference gene primer amplification. Libraries were prepared by immunoSEQ multiplex PCR; TCRdb keeps only in-frame clonotypes and omits some of them. V, J and clone size were drawn from that table, and D and trimming were deduced from the DNA. The sample shows 200,000 to 300,000 clones, approximately 85% of them seen only once. The source of this sequence is a woman aged 45 to 65 with acute COVID-19. Sequencing was carried out using PBMCs or T cells enriched from blood (not recorded which).

CDR3 sequence reads: CAIRTGDANTGELFF. The CDR3 region has the DNA TGTGCCATCAGGACAGGGGACGCGAACACCGGGGAGCTGTTTTTT. The V call is TRBV10-3, the J call TRBJ2-2; 8 bases are shared with TRBD1. From germline, CDR1 is ENHRY and CDR2 SYGVKD. This CDR3 is 15 amino acids long. Trimming removed 6 bases from V and 0 bases from J; junction bases left unmatched: 3.